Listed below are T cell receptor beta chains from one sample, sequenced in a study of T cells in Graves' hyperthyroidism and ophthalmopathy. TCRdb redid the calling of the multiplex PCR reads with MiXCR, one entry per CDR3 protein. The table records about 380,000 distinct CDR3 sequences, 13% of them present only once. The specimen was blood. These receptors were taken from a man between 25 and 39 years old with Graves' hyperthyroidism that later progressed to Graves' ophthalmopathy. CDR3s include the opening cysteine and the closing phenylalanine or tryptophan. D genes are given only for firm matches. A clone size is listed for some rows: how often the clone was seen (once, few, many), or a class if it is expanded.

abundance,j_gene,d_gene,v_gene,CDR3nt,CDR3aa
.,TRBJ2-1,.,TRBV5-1,TGCGCCAGCAGTCCGGACGGATACGGGCCGAGCGATGAGCAGTTCTTC,CASSPDGYGPSDEQFF
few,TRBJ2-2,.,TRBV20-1,TGCAGTGCTAGAGATCCTCAAGGGGAGCTGTTTTTT,CSARDPQGELFF
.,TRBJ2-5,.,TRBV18,TGTGCCAGCTCACCACGGGGGGCGCCGAGAGAGACCCAGTACTTC,CASSPRGAPRETQYF
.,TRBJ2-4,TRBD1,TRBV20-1,TGCAGTGCTAGAGATGGGTCCCGTCCGGACAGGAGAAACATTCAGTACTTC,CSARDGSRPDRRNIQYF
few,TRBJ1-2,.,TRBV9,TGTGCCAGCAGCCTGACCCGGGACTATGGCTACACCTTC,CASSLTRDYGYTF
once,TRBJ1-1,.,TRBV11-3,TGTGCCAGCGGCCGTGTATTGAACACTGAAGCTTTCTTT,CASGRVLNTEAFF
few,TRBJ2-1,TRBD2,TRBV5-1,TGCGCCAGCAGCTTGGTGGGGACTAGCGGGGGGATTGAGCAGTTCTTC,CASSLVGTSGGIEQFF
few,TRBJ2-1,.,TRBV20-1,TGCAGTGCTAGAGGGGGGAGGTCCTACAATGAGCAGTTCTTC,CSARGGRSYNEQFF
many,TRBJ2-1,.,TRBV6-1,TGTGCCAGCAGTAGGTTGGTGGGCTCCTACAATGAGCAGTTCTTC,CASSRLVGSYNEQFF
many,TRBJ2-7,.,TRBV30,TGTGCCTGGAGCCTCACAGCTTTCTACGAGCAGTACTTC,CAWSLTAFYEQYF
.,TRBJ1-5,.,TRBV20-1,TGCAGCGCTAAGACGGTCGGGGGGACCCTAATTTACAATCAGCCCCAGCATTTT,CSAKTVGGTLIYNQPQHF
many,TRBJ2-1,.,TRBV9,TGTGCCAGCAGCGTAGGTGGGGGGAGTTTCTACAATGAGCAGTTCTTC,CASSVGGGSFYNEQFF
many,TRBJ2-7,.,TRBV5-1,TGCGCCAGCCACAGTGGGGGGCTCCGCGAGCAGTACTTC,CASHSGGLREQYF
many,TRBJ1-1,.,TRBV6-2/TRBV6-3,TGTGCCAGCAGTTACGGGCAGGGTCCTGAAGCTTTCTTT,CASSYGQGPEAFF
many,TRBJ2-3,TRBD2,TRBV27,TGTGCCAGCAGTTCCAGGAGCGGGGGGGGCACAGATACGCAGTATTTT,CASSSRSGGGTDTQYF
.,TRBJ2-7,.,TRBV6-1,TGTGCCAGCAGTGAACATCCGTTCTACGAGCAGTACTTC,CASSEHPFYEQYF
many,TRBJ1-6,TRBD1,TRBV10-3,TGTGCCATCAGTGAGTTTTCGGGACAGGGGAATTCACCCCTCCACTTT,CAISEFSGQGNSPLHF
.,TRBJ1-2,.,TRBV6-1,TGTGCCACAGACGCTCTTCGGGGTCGGACTAACTATGGCTACACCTTC,CATDALRGRTNYGYTF
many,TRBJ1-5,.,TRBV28,TGTGCCAGCAGGACTGGGGGGAGAGGTTATCAGCCCCAGCATTTT,CASRTGGRGYQPQHF
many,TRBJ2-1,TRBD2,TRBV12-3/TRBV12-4,TGTGCCAGCAGCCCCACCCCGTTTAGCGGGGGGGCCCGGCGGGACAATGAGCAGTTCTTC,CASSPTPFSGGARRDNEQFF
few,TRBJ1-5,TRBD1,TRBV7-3,TGTGCCAGCAGCCCAAGAAGACAGGGCGATAGCAATCAGCCCCAGCATTTT,CASSPRRQGDSNQPQHF
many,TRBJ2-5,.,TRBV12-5,TGTGCTAGTGGGTGGGGGGAGACCCAGTACTTC,CASGWGETQYF
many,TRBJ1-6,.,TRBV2,TGTGCCAGCAGGGCCTGGGGGGGCGCGGAGTCACCCCTCCACTTT,CASRAWGGAESPLHF
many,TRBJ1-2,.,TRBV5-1,TGCGCCAGCAGCCCCGGGACCTTCTATGGCTACACCTTC,CASSPGTFYGYTF
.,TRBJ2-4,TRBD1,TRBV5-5,TGTGCCAGCAGCCTTGTTCCAGGGGGCTTAGCCAAAAACATTCAGTACTTC,CASSLVPGGLAKNIQYF
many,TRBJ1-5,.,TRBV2,TGTGCCAGCAGTGAAGCGCTTGGGGGTTCTGGTCAGCCCCAGCATTTT,CASSEALGGSGQPQHF
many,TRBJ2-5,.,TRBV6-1,TGTGCCAGCAGTTGGGGAGGGGGAGAGACCCAGTACTTC,CASSWGGGETQYF
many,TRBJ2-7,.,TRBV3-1,TGTGCCAGCAGCCAAGGCTCGACCGAGCAGTACTTC,CASSQGSTEQYF
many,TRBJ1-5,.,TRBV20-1,TGCAGTGCTAGAGGTAGGGTTGAGGGGCCCCAGCATTTT,CSARGRVEGPQHF
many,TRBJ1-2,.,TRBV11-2,TGTGCCAGCAGCCCGATGAGGGGGGCATTCTATGGCTACACCTTC,CASSPMRGAFYGYTF
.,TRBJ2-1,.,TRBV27,TGTGCCTCAGGGACCTACTCCTACAATGAGCAGTTCTTC,CASGTYSYNEQFF
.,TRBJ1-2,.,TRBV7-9,TGTGCCACTTTCGACACTACCTATGGCTACACCTTC,CATFDTTYGYTF
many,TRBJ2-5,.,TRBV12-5,TGTGCTAGTGCCACGACATTCGGGGGAGAGACCCAGTACTTC,CASATTFGGETQYF
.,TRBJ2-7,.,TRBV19,TGTGCCAGTAGTCCAGACAGTACCTACGAGCAGTACTTC,CASSPDSTYEQYF
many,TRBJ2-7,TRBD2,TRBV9,TGTGCCAGCAGCGTCGATGCGGGGGGGGGCTACGAGCAGTACTTC,CASSVDAGGGYEQYF
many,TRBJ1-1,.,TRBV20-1,TGCAGTGTAGGGGGGGGGAACACTGAAGCTTTCTTT,CSVGGGNTEAFF
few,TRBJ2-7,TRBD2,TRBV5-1,TGCGCCAGCAGCTTGGTCGGGACTAACTACGAGCAGTACTTC,CASSLVGTNYEQYF
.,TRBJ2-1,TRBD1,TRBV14,TGTGCCAGCAGCCAAAGGGGGACAGGGAACAATGAGCAGTTCTTC,CASSQRGTGNNEQFF
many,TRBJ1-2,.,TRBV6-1,TGTGCCAGCAGTCCCCCCAACAGTAACTATGGCTACACCTTC,CASSPPNSNYGYTF
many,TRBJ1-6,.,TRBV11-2,TGTGCCAGCAGCCCCGCGGAGAGCGAGGCCCTCCACTTT,CASSPAESEALHF
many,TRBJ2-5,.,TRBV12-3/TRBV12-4,TGTGCCAGCAGCCGAACGGCGCTAACCCAAGAGACCCAGTACTTC,CASSRTALTQETQYF
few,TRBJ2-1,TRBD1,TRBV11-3,TGTGCCAGCAAGCCAGGACAGGGGTGGAATGAGCAGTTCTTC,CASKPGQGWNEQFF
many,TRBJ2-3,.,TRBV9,TGTGCCAGCAACCGGATTGGGACCACAGATACGCAGTATTTT,CASNRIGTTDTQYF
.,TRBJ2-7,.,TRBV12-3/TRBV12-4,TGTGCCACCAGTGCCCACGACAAGGACGAGCAGTACTTC,CATSAHDKDEQYF